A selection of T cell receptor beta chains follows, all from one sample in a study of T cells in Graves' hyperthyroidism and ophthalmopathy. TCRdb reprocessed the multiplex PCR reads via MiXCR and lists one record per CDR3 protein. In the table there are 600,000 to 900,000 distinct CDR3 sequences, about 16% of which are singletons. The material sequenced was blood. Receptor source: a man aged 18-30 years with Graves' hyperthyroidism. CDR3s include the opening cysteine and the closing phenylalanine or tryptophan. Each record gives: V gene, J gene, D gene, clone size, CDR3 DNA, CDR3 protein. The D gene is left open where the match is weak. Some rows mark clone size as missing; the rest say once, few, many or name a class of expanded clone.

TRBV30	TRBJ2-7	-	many	TGTGCCTGGAGTCAACTCGGAACCGGGACTTCCACCGAGCAGTACTTC	CAWSQLGTGTSTEQYF
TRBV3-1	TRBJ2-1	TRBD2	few	TGTGCCAGCAGCCAAAAGCGGGAGGGCCGGGACAATGAGCAGTTCTTC	CASSQKREGRDNEQFF
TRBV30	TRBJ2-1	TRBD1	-	TGTGCCTGGAGTACCGGGACAGGGGCAGGGGAGCAGTTCTTC	CAWSTGTGAGEQFF
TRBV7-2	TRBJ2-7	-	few	TGTGCCAGCCGAGGGGACGGGAGCTACGGGCAGTACTTC	CASRGDGSYGQYF
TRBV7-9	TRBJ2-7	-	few	TGTGCCAGCAGCTTATGGACAAGGACCTACGAGCAGTACTTC	CASSLWTRTYEQYF
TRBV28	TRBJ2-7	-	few	TGTGCCAGCATCTCGGACGGGGGCTCCTACGAGCAGTACTTC	CASISDGGSYEQYF
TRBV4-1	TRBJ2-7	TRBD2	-	TGCGCCAGCAGCCAAGATCGGGGAGGGAGGGGCGAGCAGTACTTC	CASSQDRGGRGEQYF
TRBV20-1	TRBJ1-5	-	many	TGCAGTGCTATACAGGGCCCTCCTAATCAGCCCCAGCATTTT	CSAIQGPPNQPQHF
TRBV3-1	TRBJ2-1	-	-	TGTGCCAGCAGCCATACGGACTCAGGGCGGGATGAGCAGTTCTTC	CASSHTDSGRDEQFF
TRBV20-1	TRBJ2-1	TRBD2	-	TGCAGTGCTCCCACCGGGACTAGCATCGAGCAGTTCTTC	CSAPTGTSIEQFF
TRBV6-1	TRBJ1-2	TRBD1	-	TGTGCCAGAAGACAGGGGGATGGCTACACCTTC	CARRQGDGYTF
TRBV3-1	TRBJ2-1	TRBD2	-	TGTGCCAGCAGCCCCTTTGGGGCTAGCGGGAGTAGTTCCTACAATGAGCAGTTCTTC	CASSPFGASGSSSYNEQFF
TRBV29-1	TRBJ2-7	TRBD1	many	TGCAGCGTTAGGACAGGGGAACTCTACGAGCAGTACTTC	CSVRTGELYEQYF
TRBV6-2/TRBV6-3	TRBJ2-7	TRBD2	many	TGTGCCAGCAGGACTAGCAACTACGAGCAGTACTTC	CASRTSNYEQYF
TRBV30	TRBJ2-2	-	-	TGTGCCTGGAGTTGGGCCGGGGAGCTGTTTTTT	CAWSWAGELFF
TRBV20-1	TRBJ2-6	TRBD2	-	TGCAGTGCTCGGGGGGACTCTGGGGCCAACGTCCTGACTTTC	CSARGDSGANVLTF
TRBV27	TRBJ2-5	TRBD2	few	TGTGCCAGCAGTTTTAGCGGGAGGCAATACCAAGAGACCCAGTACTTC	CASSFSGRQYQETQYF
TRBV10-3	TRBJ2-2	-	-	TGTGCCATCGGCCCAAAAAAGGAGAACACCGGGGAGCTGTTTTTT	CAIGPKKENTGELFF
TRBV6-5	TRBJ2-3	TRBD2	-	TGTGCCAGCAGTTATTTCGGGATAGCGGGAGATGTCGCAGATACGCAGTATTTT	CASSYFGIAGDVADTQYF
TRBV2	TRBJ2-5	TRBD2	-	TGTGCCAGCCAAGGACTAGCGGGAGAAGCACGGTACTTC	CASQGLAGEARYF
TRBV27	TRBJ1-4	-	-	TGTGCCAGCAGTTTATACGGACAGTTGATTGCAACTAATGAAAAACTGTTTTTT	CASSLYGQLIATNEKLFF
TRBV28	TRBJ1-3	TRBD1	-	TGTGCCAGCAGCCCCGACAGGGTGGGAGGAAACACCATATATTTT	CASSPDRVGGNTIYF
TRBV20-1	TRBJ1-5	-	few	TGCAGTGCTAGGGTTGAAGATAGCAATCAGCCCCAGCATTTT	CSARVEDSNQPQHF
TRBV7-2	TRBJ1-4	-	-	TGTGCCAGCACCGGAGGGGGACGTGAAAAACTGTTTTTT	CASTGGGREKLFF
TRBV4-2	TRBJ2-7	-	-	TGTGCCAGCCGCGCGGCAGGGAACTACGAGCAGTACTTC	CASRAAGNYEQYF
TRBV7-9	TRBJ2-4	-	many	TGTGCCAGCAGCTTACTGGGGCCAGCCAAAAACATTCAGTACTTC	CASSLLGPAKNIQYF
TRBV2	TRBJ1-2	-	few	TGTGCCAGCAGTGAGCGAGGGATAACTAACTATGGCTACACCTTC	CASSERGITNYGYTF
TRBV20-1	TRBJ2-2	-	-	TGCAGTGCTAGGGGGATTCCGGCCGGGGAGCTGGTTTTT	CSARGIPAGELVF
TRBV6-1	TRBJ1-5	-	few	TGTGCCACCAAGGACCCTTTTGGCAATCAGCCCCAGCATTTT	CATKDPFGNQPQHF
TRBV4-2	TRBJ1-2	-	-	TGTGCCAGCAGCGTAGGACGCGGGTCTAACTATGGCTACACCTTC	CASSVGRGSNYGYTF
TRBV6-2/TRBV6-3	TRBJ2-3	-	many	TGTGCCAGCAAGACTGGAGGGGGAGATACGCAGTATTTT	CASKTGGGDTQYF
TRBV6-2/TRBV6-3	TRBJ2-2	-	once	TGTGCCAGCAGACCCTCTTTTGGGGAGCTGTTTTTT	CASRPSFGELFF